One and the same sample provided the 8 T cell receptor beta chains below, sequenced in a study of monozygotic twins with inflammatory bowel disease. TCRdb re-called the 5' RACE reads and catalogs CDR3 proteins one per entry, DNA excluded. In total, the table holds 330,000 or so distinct CDR3 sequences. Sequencing input: blood. The origin of the receptors is a human donor with ulcerative colitis or Crohn's disease, or a healthy co-twin of an affected twin (not recorded which).

This chain connects TRBV12-3 or TRBV12-4 to TRBJ1-5. CDR3 size: 15 residues. This chain's CDR3 is CASSLDDLVDQPQHF.

This chain connects TRBV4-2 to TRBJ2-3; the TCRdb call, TRBD2, lacks DNA for checking. Germline lookup yields CDR1 LGHNA and CDR2 YNFKEQ. The CDR3 extends over 15 amino acids. The CDR3 region is CASSQGLASTDTQYF.

The chain carries TRBV20-1 and TRBJ1-2. CDR1 is DFQATT and CDR2 is SNEGSKA in the germline V gene (reference sequence). The CDR3 is made up of 13 amino acids. CDR3 loop: CSALVPQGFGYTF.

This chain connects TRBV15 to TRBJ2-2. Germline loops: CDR1 LNHNV, CDR2 YYDKDF (reference sequence). The CDR3 spans 13 residues. The CDR3 reads CATSRPGVGELFF.

This chain connects TRBV12-3 or TRBV12-4 to TRBJ2-5; the D call of TRBD1 rests on TCRdb alone, since no DNA is present to check it. CDR3 length: 14 residues. Here the CDR3 reads CASSLDRFQETQYF.

The gene calls are TRBV6-1 and TRBJ2-7. The CDR3 contains 15 residues. In germline, CDR1 is MNHNS, CDR2 SASEGT. The CDR3 loop is CASSENWGNSYEQYF.

This sequence joins TRBV4-3 and TRBJ1-1. CDR1 is LGHNA, CDR2 YSLEER, per germline. The CDR3 length is 14 residues. CDR3 region: CASSQDLANTEAFF.

This CDR3 reads CASSQEVGTLNTGELFF. The chain recombines TRBV4-1 with TRBJ2-2; TCRdb calls TRBD1, which cannot be checked without DNA. The CDR3 is 17 residues long. The germline V gene has CDR1 MGHRA and CDR2 YSYEKL.